This TCR beta chain appears in the sequencing data of a study of Graves' ophthalmopathy and Graves' hyperthyroidism. Points from the study as a whole: A classifier, a 13-signature model, separated ophthalmopathy from stable hyperthyroidism with nearly 90% sensitivity and approximately 81% specificity. Blood also held most thyroid clonotypes expanded above 0.001 frequency. It was with 70.59% sensitivity and about 72% specificity that the model predicted ophthalmopathy progression.

Trimming took off 4 bases at V and 3 bases at J, with 10 bases between the two ends. The CDR3 consists of 14 residues. From germline, CDR1 is SGDLS and CDR2 YYNGEE. Exclusion applied to patients with other autoimmune diseases, uncontrolled infections, pregnancy or lactation. This clonotype was picked up many times. Its antigen is not identified. RNA transcripts were the template, and TCR beta CDR3 regions were amplified from them. Scientists carried out first-round RT-PCR using HTBI primers and then a second-round multiplex PCR. MiXCR, applied by TCRdb to the multiplex PCR reads, yields one record per CDR3 protein. The table shows about 1.2 million distinct CDR3 sequences, with roughly 35% occurring only once.

The material sequenced was peripheral blood or thyroid tissue (not recorded which). The chain carries TRBV9 and TRBJ2-2; D ambiguous. The TCR comes from an adult man with Graves' hyperthyroidism. CDR3 DNA sequence: TGTGCCAGCAGCCCCGATTCCGACACCGGGGAGCTGTTTTTT. It yields the protein CASSPDSDTGELFF.